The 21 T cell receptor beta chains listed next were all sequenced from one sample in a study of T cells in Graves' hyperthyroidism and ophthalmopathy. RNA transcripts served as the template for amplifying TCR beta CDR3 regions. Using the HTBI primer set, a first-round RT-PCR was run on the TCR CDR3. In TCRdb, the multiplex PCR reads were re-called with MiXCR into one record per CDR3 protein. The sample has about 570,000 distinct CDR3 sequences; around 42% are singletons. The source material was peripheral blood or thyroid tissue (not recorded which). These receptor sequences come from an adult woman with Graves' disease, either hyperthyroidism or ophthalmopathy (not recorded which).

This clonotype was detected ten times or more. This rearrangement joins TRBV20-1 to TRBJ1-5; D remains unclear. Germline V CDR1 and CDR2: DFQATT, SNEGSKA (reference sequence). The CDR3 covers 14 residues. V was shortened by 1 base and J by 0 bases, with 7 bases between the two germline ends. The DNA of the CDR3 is TGCAGTGCTAGAGGTGGATATAGCAATCAGCCCCAGCATTTT. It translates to CSARGGYSNQPQHF.

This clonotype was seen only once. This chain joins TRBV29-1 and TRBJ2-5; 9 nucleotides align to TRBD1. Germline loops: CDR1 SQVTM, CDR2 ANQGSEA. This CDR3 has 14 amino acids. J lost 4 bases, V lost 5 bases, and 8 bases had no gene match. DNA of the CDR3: TGCAGCGTTCGAGGGACAGGGTCCGGAGAGACCCAGTACTTC. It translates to CSVRGTGSGETQYF.

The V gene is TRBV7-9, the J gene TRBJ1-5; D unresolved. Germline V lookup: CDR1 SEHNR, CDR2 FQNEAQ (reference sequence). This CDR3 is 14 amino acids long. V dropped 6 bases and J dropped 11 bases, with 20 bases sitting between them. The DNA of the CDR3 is TGTGCCAGCAGACAATCGACTAGCGGGAGGGCCCAGCATTTT. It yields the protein CASRQSTSGRAQHF. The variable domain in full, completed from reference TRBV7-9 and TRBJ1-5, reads DTGVSQNPRHKITKRGQNVTFRCDPISEHNRLYWYRQTLGQGPEFLTYFQNEAQLEKSRLLSDRFSAERPKGSFSTLEIQRTEQGDSAMYLCASRQSTSGRAQHFGDGTRLSIL.

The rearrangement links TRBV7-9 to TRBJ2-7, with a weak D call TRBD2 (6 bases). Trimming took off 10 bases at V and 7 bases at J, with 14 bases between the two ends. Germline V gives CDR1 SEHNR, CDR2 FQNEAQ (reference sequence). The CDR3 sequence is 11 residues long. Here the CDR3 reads CATSSGVEQYF. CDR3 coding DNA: TGTGCCACCTCCTCGGGGGTTGAGCAGTACTTC.

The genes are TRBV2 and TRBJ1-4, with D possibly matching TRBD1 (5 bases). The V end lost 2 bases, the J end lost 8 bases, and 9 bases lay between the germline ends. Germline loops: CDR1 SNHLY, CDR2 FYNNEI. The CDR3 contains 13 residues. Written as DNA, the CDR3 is TGTGCCAGCAGTGAACGGGACGAGGAAAAACTGTTTTTT. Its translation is CASSERDEEKLFF. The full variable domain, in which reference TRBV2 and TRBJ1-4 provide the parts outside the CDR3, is EPEVTQTPSHQVTQMGQEVILRCVPISNHLYFYWYRQILGQKVEFLVSFYNNEISEKSEIFDDQFSVERPDGSNFTLKIRSTKLEDSAMYFCASSERDEEKLFFGSGTQLSVL.

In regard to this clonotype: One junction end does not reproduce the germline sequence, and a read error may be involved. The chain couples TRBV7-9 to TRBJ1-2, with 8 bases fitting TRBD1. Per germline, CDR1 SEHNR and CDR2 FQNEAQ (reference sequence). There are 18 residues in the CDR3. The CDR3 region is CASSLGGAGGAFYYGYTF. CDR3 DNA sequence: TGTGCCAGCAGTTTAGGTGGAGCAGGGGGCGCTTTTTACTATGGCTACACCTTC.

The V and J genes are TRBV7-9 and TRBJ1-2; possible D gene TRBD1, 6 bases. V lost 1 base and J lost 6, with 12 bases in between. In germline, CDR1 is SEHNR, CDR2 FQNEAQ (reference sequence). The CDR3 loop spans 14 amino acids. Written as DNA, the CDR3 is TGTGCCAGCAGCTTAGAATTCGGGGGGCATGGCTACACCTTC. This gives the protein CASSLEFGGHGYTF.

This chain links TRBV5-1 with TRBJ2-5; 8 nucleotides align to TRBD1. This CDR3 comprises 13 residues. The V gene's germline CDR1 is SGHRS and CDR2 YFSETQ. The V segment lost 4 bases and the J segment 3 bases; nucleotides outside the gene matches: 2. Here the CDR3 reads CASSTDREETQYF. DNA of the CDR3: TGCGCCAGCAGCACGGACAGGGAAGAGACCCAGTACTTC. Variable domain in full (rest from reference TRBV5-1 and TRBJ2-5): KAGVTQTPRYLIKTRGQQVTLSCSPISGHRSVSWYQQTPGQGLQFLFEYFSETQRNKGNFPGRFSGRQFSNSRSEMNVSTLELGDSALYLCASSTDREETQYFGPGTRLLVL.

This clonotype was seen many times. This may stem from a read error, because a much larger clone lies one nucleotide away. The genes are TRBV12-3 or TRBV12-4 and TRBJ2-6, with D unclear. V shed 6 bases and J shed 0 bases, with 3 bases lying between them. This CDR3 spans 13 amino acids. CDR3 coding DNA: TGTGCCAGCAGACACTCTGGGGCCAACGTCCTGACTTTC. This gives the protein CASRHSGANVLTF.

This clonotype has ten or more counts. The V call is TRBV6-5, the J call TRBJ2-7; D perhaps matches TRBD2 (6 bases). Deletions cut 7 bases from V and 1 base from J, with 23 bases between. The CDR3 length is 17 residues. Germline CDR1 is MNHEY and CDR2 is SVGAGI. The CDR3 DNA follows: TGTGCCAGCACCGGGGGACCCCGGTTGAGGGGATCCTACGAGCAGTACTTC. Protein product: CASTGGPRLRGSYEQYF.

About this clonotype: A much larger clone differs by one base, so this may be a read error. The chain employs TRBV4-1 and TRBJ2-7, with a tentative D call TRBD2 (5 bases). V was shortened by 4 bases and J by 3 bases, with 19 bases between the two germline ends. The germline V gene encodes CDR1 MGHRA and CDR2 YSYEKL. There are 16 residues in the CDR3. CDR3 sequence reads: CASSPRPRGRVYEQYF. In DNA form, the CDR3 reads TGCGCCAGCAGCCCCCGGCCACGGGGAAGAGTCTACGAGCAGTACTTC.

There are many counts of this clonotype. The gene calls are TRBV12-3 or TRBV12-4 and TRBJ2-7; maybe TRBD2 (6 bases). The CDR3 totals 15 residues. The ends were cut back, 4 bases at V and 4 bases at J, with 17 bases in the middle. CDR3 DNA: TGTGCCAGCAGTTCAATGACTAGTATGGGATACGAGCAGTACTTC. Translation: CASSSMTSMGYEQYF.

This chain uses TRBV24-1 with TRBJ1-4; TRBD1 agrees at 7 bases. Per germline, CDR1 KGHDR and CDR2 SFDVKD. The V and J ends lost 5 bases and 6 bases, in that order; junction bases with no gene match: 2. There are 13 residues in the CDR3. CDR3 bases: TGTGCCACCAGTGCCGGGACAGATGAAAAACTGTTTTTT. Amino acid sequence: CATSAGTDEKLFF.

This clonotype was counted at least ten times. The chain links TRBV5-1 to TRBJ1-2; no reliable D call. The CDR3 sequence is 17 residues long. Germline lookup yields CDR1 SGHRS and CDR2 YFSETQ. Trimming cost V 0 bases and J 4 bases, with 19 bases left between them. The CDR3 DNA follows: TGCGCCAGCAGCTTGGGCCCTCAGGAAGCAGGCATCTATGGCTACACCTTC. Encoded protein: CASSLGPQEAGIYGYTF.

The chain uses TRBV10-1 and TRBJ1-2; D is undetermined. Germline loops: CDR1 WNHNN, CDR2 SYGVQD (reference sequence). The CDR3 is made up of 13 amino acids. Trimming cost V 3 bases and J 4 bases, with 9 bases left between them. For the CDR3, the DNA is TGCGCCAGCAGTGAAACTGTTGGCTATGGCTACACCTTC. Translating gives CASSETVGYGYTF.

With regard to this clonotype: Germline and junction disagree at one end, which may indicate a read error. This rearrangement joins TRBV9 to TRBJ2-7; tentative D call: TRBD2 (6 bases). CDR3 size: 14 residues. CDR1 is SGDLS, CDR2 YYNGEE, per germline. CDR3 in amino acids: CASSVGGRTGELYF. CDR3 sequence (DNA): TGTGCCAGCAGCGTAGGAGGGAGGACCGGGGAGCTGTACTTC.

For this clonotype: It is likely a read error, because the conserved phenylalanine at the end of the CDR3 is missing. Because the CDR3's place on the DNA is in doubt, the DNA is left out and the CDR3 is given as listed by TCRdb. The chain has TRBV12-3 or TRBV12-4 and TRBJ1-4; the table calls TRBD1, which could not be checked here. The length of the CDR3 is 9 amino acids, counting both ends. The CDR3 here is CASSLGGAG.

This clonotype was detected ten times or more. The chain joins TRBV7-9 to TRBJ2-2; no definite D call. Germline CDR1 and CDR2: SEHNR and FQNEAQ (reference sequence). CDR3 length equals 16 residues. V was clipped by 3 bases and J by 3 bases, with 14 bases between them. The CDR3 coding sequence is TGTGCCAGCAGCTTCGGGTCCTACCTTTACACCGGGGAGCTGTTTTTT. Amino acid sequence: CASSFGSYLYTGELFF.

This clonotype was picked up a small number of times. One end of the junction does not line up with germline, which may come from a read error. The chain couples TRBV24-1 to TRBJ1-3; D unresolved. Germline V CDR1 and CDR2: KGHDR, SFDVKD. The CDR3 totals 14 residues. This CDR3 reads CASSDETSGNTIYF. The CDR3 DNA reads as TGTGCCAGCAGTGATGAAACCTCTGGAAACACCATATATTTT.

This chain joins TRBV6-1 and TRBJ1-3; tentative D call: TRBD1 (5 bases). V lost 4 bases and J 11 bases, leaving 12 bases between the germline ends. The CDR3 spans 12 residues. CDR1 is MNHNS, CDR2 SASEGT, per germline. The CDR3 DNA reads TGTGCCAGCAGTGCTCAGGGTGAGGCCATATATTTT. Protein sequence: CASSAQGEAIYF.

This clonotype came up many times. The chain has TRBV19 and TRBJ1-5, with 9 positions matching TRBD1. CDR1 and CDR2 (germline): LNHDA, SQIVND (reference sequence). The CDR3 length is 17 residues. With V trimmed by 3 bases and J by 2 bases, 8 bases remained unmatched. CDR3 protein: CASSMNRGRIGNQPQHF. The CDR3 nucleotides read TGTGCCAGTAGTATGAACAGGGGGCGTATCGGCAATCAGCCCCAGCATTTT. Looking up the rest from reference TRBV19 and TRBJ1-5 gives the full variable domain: DGGITQSPKYLFRKEGQNVTLSCEQNLNHDAMYWYRQDPGQGLRLIYYSQIVNDFQKGDIAEGYSVSREKKESFPLTVTSAQKNPTAFYLCASSMNRGRIGNQPQHFGDGTRLSIL.